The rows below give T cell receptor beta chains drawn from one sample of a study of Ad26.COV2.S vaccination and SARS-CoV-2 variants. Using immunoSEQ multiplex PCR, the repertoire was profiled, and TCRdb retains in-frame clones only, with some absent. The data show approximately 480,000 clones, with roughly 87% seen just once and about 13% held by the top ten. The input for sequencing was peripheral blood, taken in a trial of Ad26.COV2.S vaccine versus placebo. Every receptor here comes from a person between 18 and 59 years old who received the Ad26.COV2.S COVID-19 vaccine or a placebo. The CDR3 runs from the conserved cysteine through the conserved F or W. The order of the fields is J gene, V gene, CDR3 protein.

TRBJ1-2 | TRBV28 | CASSLMGQGAYGYTF
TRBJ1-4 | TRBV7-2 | CASSFLGVNEKLFF
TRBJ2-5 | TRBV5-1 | CASSLAVASPQYF
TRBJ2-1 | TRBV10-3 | CAISEGGQPYEQFF
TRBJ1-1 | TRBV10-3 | CAISESEQNTEAFF
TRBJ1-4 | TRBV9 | CASQGSRSGKLFF
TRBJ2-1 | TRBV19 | CASTPPSGRSHNEQFF
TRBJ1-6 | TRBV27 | CASSLQGAYYYNSPLHF
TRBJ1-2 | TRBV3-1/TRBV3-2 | CASSRGQDNYGYTF
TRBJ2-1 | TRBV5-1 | CASSSRTGGSSYNEQFF
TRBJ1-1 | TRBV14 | CASSQDTDRGRKAFF
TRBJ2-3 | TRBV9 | CASSVAGYDTQYF
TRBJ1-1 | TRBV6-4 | CASSINYMNTEAFF
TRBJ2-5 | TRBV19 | CASSITWLDGETQYF
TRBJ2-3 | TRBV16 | CASSQSLSHSTDTQYF
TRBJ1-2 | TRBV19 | CATRTGGWNGYTF
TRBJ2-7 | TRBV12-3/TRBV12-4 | CASSSGISYEQYF
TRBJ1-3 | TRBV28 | CASSFTSSRSGNTIYF
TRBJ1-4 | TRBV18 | CASSPRPTGSTNEKLFF
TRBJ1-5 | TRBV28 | CASSFEYSNQPQHF
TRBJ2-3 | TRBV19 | CASSLGQNTDTQYF
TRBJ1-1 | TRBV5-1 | CASSLDGGGTEAFF
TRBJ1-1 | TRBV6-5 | CASRRSETPTSEAFF
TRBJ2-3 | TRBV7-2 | CASSLGIHPTDTQYF
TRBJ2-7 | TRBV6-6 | CASSTLLYEQYF
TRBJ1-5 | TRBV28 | CASSFMGQGANQPQHF
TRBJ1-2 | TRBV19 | CASSDGALQLSGYTF
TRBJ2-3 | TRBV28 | CASKEGGSTDTQYF
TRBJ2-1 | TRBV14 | CASSQDLTDLWDEQFF
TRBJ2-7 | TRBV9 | CASSPRGSTAYEQYF
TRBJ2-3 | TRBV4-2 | CASSPRQGSQDTQYF
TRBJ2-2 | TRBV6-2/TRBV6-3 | CASSYSTRRTTGELFF
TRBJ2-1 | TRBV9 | CASSVTSGYNEQFF
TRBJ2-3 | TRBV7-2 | CASSLQTGGKDTQYF
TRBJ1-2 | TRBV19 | CASSIREGSSYGYTF
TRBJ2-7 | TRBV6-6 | CASSYTHYEQYF
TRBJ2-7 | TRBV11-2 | CASSSWESYEQYF